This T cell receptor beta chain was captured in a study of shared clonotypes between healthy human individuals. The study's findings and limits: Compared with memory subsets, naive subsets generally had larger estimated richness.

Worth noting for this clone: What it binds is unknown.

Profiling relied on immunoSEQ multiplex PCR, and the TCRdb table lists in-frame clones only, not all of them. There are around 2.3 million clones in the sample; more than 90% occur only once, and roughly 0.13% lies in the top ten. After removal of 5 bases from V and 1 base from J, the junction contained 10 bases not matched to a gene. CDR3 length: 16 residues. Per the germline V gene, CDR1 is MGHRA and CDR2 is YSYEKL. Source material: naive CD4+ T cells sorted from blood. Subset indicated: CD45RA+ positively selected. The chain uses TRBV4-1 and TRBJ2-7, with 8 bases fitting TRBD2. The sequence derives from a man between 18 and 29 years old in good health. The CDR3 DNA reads TGCGCCAGCAGCTCTCCGGGACTAGATTCATCCTACGAGCAGTACTTC. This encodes CASSSPGLDSSYEQYF.